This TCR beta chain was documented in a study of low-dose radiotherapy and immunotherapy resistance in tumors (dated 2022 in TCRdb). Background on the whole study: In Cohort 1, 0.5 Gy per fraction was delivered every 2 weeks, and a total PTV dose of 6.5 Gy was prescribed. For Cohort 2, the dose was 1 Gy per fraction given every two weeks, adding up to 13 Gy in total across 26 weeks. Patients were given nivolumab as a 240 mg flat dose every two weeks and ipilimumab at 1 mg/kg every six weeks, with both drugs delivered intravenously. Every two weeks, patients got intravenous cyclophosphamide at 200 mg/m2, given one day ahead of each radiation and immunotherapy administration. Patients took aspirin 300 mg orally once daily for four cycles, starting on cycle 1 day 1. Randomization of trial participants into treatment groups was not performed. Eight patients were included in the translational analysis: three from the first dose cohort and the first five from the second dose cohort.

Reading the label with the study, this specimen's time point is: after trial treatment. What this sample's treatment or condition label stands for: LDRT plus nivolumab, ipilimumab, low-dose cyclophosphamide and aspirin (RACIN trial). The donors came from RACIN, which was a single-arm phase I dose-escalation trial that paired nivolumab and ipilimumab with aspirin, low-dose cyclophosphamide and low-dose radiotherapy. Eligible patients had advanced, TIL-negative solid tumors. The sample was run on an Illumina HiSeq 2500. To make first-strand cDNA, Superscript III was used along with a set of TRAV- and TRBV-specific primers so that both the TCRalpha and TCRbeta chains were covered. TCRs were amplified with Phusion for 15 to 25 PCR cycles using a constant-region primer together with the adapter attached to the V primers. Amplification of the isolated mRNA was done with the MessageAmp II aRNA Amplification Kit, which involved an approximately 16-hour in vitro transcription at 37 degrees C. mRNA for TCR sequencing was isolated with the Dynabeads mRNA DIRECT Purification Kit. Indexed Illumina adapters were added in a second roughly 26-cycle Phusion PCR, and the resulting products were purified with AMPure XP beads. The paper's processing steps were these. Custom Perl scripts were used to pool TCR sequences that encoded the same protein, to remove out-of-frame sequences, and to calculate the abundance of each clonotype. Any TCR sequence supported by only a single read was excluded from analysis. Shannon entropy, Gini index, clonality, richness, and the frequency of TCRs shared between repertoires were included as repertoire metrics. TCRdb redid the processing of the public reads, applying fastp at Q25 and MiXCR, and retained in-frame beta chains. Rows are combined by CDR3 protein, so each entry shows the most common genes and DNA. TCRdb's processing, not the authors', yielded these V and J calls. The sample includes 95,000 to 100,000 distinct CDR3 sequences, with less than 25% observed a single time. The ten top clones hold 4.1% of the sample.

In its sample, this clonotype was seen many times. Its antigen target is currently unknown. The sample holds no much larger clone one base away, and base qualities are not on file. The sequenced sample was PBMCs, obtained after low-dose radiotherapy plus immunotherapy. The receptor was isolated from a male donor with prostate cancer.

For the CDR3, the sequence is CASTRGTGANVLTF. The DNA sequence is given as TGCGCCAGCACCAGAGGGACTGGGGCCAACGTCCTGACTTTC. The chain is encoded by TRBV5-1 joined to TRBJ2-6; TRBD2 might be the D gene, on 5 matching bases. V is cut by 6 bases and J by 2 bases, and the space between the germline ends is 9 bases. The germline V gene encodes CDR1 SGHRS and CDR2 YFSETQ. The CDR3 has 14 amino acids, counting the end cysteine and phenylalanine. Kept here is only the CDR3 DNA, which spans 42 bases and is read in frame from base 1.